This entry is about one TCR beta chain. Its specificity is unknown. The donors gave bone marrow, and they were healthy. 13 Jbeta primers and 60 Vbeta primers were used for the PCR. Some clones are missing from TCRdb's copy, which holds only in-frame ones; the method was immunoSEQ multiplex PCR. The sample features about 38,000 clones, with roughly 9.6% in its top ten. This CDR3 is 13 amino acids long. Trimming removed 6 bases from V and 8 bases from J; junction bases left unmatched: 7. CDR1 and CDR2 (germline): MNHNY, SVGAGI (reference sequence). The data originate from a study of cytomegalovirus exposure and HLA in healthy donors. Study results and caveats: The majority of CMV-associated TCR beta chains were reported as apparently HLA-restricted in a later analysis. A later analysis showed TCR association rates differing by HLA locus, peaking at DRB1 and lowest at HLA-C.

This TCR came from a man aged 35 to 55 in good health and CMV-seropositive. The genes are TRBV6-6 and TRBJ1-2, with 9 bases fitting TRBD1. Sequenced sample: PBMCs. In nucleotides, the CDR3 is TGTGCCAGCAGCTTGACAGGGGGTGAAGGCTACACCTTC. Amino acid sequence: CASSLTGGEGYTF.